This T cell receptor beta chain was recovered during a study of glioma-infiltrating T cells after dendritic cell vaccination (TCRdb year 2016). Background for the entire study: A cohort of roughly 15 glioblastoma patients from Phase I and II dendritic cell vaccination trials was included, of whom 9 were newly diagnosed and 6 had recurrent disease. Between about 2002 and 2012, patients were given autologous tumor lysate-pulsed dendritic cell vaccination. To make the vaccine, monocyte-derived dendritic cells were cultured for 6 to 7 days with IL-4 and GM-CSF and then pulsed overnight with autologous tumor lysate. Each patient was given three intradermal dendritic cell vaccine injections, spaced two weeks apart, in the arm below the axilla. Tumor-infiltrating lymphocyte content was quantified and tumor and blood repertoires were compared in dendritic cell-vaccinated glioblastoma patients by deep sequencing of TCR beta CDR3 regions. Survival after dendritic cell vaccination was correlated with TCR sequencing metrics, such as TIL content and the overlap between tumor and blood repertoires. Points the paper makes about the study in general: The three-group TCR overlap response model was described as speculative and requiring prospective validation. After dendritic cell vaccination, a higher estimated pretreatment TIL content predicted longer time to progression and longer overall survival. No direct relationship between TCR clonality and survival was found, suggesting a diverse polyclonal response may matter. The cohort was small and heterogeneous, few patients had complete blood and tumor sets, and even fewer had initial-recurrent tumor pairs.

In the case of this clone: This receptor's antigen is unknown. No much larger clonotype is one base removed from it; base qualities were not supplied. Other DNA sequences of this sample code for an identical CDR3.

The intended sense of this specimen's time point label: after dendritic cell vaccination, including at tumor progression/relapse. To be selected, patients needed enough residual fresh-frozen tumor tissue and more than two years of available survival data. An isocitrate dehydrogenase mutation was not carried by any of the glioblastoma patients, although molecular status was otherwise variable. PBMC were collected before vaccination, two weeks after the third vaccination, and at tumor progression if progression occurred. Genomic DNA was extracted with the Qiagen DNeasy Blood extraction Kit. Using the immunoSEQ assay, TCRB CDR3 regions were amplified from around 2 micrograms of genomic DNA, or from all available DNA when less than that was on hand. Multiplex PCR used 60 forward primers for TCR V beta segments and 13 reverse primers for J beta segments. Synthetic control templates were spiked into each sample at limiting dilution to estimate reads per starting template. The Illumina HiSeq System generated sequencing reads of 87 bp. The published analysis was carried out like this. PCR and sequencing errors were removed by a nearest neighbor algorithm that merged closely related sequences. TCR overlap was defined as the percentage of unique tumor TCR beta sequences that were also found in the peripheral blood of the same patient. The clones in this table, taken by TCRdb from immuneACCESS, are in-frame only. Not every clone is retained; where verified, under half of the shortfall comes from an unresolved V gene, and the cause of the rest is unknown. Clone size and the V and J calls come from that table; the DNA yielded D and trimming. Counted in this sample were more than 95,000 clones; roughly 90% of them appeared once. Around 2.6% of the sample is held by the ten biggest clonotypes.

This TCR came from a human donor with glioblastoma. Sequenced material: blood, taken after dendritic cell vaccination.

The DNA sequence is given as TGTGCCAGCAGCGTAGAGAGAGGCGAGCAGTTCTTC. Translated, this is CASSVERGEQFF. This sequence uses TRBV9 and TRBJ2-1; no D gene call is confident. The CDR3, from cysteine to phenylalanine, totals 12 residues. The DNA shown is the 36-base CDR3, in frame from base 1. V was cut back by 0 bases and J by 10 bases, leaving a gap of 8 bases between them. Per the germline V gene, SGDLS is the CDR1 and YYNGEE is the CDR2.